The 14 T cell receptor beta chains given below trace back to one sample, sequenced in a study of read filtering for tumor transcriptome and immune sequencing. From approximately 430 ng of RNA, a library with molecular barcoded alpha/delta and beta/gamma adaptors was made. In TCRdb, the reads were re-called with MiXCR into one record per CDR3 protein. The table lists around 130,000 distinct CDR3 sequences, under 15% of them singletons. The sequenced sample was a population of CD138-negative cells sorted from bone marrow. The receptor source for this set is a donor at least 40 years old with multiple myeloma.

This clonotype was counted many times. The chain recombines TRBV6-5 with TRBJ2-5; D remains ambiguous. CDR1 and CDR2 (germline): MNHEY, SVGAGI. This CDR3 is built from 13 residues. V was clipped by 7 bases and J by 7 bases, with 16 bases between them. The CDR3, as DNA: TGTGCCAGCATGGTTGGGCAAGTCGGGACCCAGTACTTC. Residues: CASMVGQVGTQYF.

There are many counts of this clonotype. CDR3 nucleotide sequence: TGCGCCAGCAGCGACCTAACGGGGGGGAGCTCCTACAATGAGCAGTTCTTC. Its translation is CASSDLTGGSSYNEQFF. J is TRBJ2-1 and V is TRBV4-3, with 8 bases fitting TRBD2. CDR3 length equals 17 residues. Germline CDR1 LGHNA, CDR2 YSLEER. Trimming removed 5 bases from V and 0 bases from J; junction bases left unmatched: 9.

This clonotype has just a few counts. The rearrangement links TRBV4-3 to TRBJ2-7, with TRBD2 identical over 8 bases. V shed 1 base, J shed 2 bases, and the junction held 13 bases outside the gene matches. The CDR3 contains 18 residues. Germline V lookup: CDR1 LGHNA, CDR2 YSLEER. The CDR3 DNA reads as TGCGCCAGCAGCCAAGCGAGACTAGCGCCCGCGGCCGCCTACGAGCAGTACTTC. Its translation is CASSQARLAPAAAYEQYF.

This clonotype was picked up many times. The rearrangement joins TRBV4-3 to TRBJ2-7, with a tentative D call TRBD2 (6 bases). The CDR3 length is 14 residues. Germline loops: CDR1 LGHNA, CDR2 YSLEER. V lost 0 bases and J 3 bases, leaving 9 bases between the germline ends. CDR3 loop: CASSQEAGSYEQYF. The CDR3 region has the DNA TGCGCCAGCAGCCAAGAAGCGGGTAGCTACGAGCAGTACTTC.

This clonotype was picked up many times. The chain employs TRBV18 and TRBJ1-1; D is ambiguous. The CDR3 covers 17 residues. From germline, CDR1 is KGHSH and CDR2 LQKENI. V shed 3 bases and J shed 4 bases, with 21 bases lying between them. CDR3 bases: TGTGCCAGCTCACCTACCCGCGGCTCTACGAGGAGCACTGAAGCTTTCTTT. It yields the protein CASSPTRGSTRSTEAFF.

The rearrangement uses TRBV11-2 and TRBJ2-3; TRBD2 is a possible D gene (6 bases). CDR1 is SGHAT and CDR2 is FQNNGV in the germline V gene. The ends were cut back, 3 bases at V and 7 bases at J, with 11 bases in the middle. This CDR3 region has 13 residues. The CDR3 sequence: CASSLEGPYTQYF. CDR3 bases: TGTGCCAGCAGCTTGGAGGGTCCGTATACGCAGTATTTT.

This clonotype was found many times. V gene TRBV12-3 or TRBV12-4 combines with J gene TRBJ2-1, with no clear D. Trimming took 2 bases from V and 8 from J, leaving 7 bases between them. CDR3 size: 12 residues. This CDR3 is CASSLLGYEQFF. The CDR3 DNA sequence: TGTGCCAGCAGTTTACTAGGTTATGAGCAGTTCTTC.

The J gene is TRBJ2-2, the V gene TRBV9; tentatively, D is TRBD2 (6 bases). The CDR3 is 16 residues long. The V gene lost 3 bases and the J gene lost 0 bases, with 12 bases spanning the gap. CDR1 SGDLS and CDR2 YYNGEE come from the germline V gene. CDR3 bases: TGTGCCAGCAGCGCCGCGACTAGGGCGAACACCGGGGAGCTGTTTTTT. This encodes CASSAATRANTGELFF. Supplemented by reference TRBV9 and TRBJ2-2, the full variable domain reads DSGVTQTPKHLITATGQRVTLRCSPRSGDLSVYWYQQSLDQGLQFLIQYYNGEERAKGNILERFSAQQFPDLHSELNLSSLELGDSALYFCASSAATRANTGELFFGEGSRLTVL.

Of note for this clonotype: Possible read error: a much larger clone is one base away. The rearrangement uses TRBV19 and TRBJ1-2, with D perhaps TRBD1 (6 bases). The CDR3 has 18 residues. The germline V gene encodes CDR1 LNHDA and CDR2 SQIVND (reference sequence). Trimming pared 5 bases from V and 3 bases from J, leaving 25 bases between. This CDR3 reads CASSSPRGPAGEDYGYTF. CDR3 in DNA: TGTGCCAGTAGTTCACCCAGGGGTCCTGCCGGGGAAGACTATGGCTACACCTTC.

This clonotype was seen at least ten times. The chain links TRBV15 to TRBJ2-2; D is uncertain. The germline CDR1 and CDR2 sequences are LNHNV and YYDKDF (reference sequence). V lost 7 bases and J 6 bases, leaving 15 bases between the germline ends. This CDR3 has 14 amino acids. CDR3 amino acids: CATTSRMGPGELFF. The CDR3 coding sequence is TGTGCCACCACCAGCAGAATGGGTCCCGGGGAGCTGTTTTTT.

This clonotype was picked up a small number of times. The CDR3 region has the DNA TGTGCCAGCAGCCGTGGGACAGTCGCCGAGCAGTACTTC. Protein: CASSRGTVAEQYF. V gene TRBV2 combines with J gene TRBJ2-7, with TRBD1 matching 7 bases. The length of the CDR3 is 13 residues. V trimming: 6 bases; J trimming: 6 bases; junction bases outside the gene matches: 8. Germline V gives CDR1 SNHLY, CDR2 FYNNEI.

This clonotype was seen only a few times. A much larger clone differs by one base, so this may be a read error. CDR3 nucleotide sequence: TGTGCCTGCAGTTTAGGAACTTTCAATGAGCAGTTCTTC. This sequence encodes CACSLGTFNEQFF. The chain recombines TRBV12-3 or TRBV12-4 with TRBJ2-1; D remains unclear. The CDR3 is made up of 13 amino acids.

In its sample, this clonotype was seen many times. This sequence joins TRBV6-5 and TRBJ2-1, with unresolved D. The CDR3 extends over 15 amino acids. Germline CDR1 and CDR2: MNHEY and SVGAGI. V was clipped by 2 bases and J by 0 bases, with 8 bases between them. The CDR3 sequence is CASSYIASSYNEQFF. Here the CDR3 DNA reads TGTGCCAGCAGTTACATCGCGAGCTCCTACAATGAGCAGTTCTTC.

The chain recombines TRBV9 with TRBJ1-3; D is ambiguous. Germline V gene data show CDR1 as SGDLS and CDR2 as YYNGEE. Trimming took off 3 bases at V and 6 bases at J, with 13 bases between the two ends. This CDR3 contains 14 residues. CDR3 nucleotide sequence: TGTGCCAGCAGCGGCTCGGCTCCTAAAAACACCATATATTTT. This gives the protein CASSGSAPKNTIYF.